This section outlines one T cell receptor beta chain sequence together with its context. Its antigen is not identified. The sample belongs to a study of T cells after yellow fever vaccination. General study points: Repertoires sorted by FACS could include abundant clonotypes that are contaminants from the bulk population.

A universal primer site and UMIs were added as TCR cDNA was made by 5'RACE template switching. TCRdb re-analysed the 5' RACE reads in MiXCR, keeping a single row per CDR3 protein. Of 200,000 to 300,000 distinct CDR3 sequences listed, roughly 13% were seen once; the top ten hold less than 0.55%. The CDR3 has 15 residues. The germline gives CDR1 SGHTA, CDR2 FQGNSA. With V trimmed by 4 bases and J by 12 bases, 8 bases remained unmatched. The chain combines TRBV7-2 with TRBJ1-6; TRBD1 aligns across 11 bases. This specimen was CD4+ T cells sorted from PBMCs, taken 45 days after the yellow fever booster vaccination. This TCR came from a man aged 25-45 years who received the YFV17D yellow fever vaccine. CDR3 loop: CASSSGQGARVPLHF. CDR3 coding DNA: TGTGCCAGCAGCTCCGGACAGGGGGCGCGTGTACCCCTCCACTTT.